A selection of T cell receptor beta chains follows, all from one sample in a study of cytomegalovirus exposure and HLA in healthy donors. The method was immunoSEQ multiplex PCR; TCRdb's version includes in-frame clones alone and lacks a portion of them. The table has 110,000 or so clones, 70% to 75% seen once. The sample consisted of PBMCs. The receptors shown here come from a man aged 35 to 55 in good health and CMV-seronegative. The conserved cysteine and the conserved F or W are not part of the CDR3 here.

TRBV6-5,13,ASSYPTSGGYEQY
TRBV27,13,ASSLWGTSLYEQY
TRBV4-3,13,ASSQDMRANTEAF
TRBV7-2,10,ASSLGAKGYT
TRBV9,14,ASSVAQRRYQETQY
TRBV9,11,ASSANQRQPQH
TRBV25-1,10,ASRGRRHEQY
TRBV19,11,ASSYLSTDTQY
TRBV30,10,AWSALAAEQY
TRBV12-5,12,ASGPARGLAGYT
TRBV19,12,ASTPTVMNTEAF
TRBV5-1,11,ASKENSNTEAF
TRBV7-3,13,ASSSYGGAPGELF
TRBV6-1,17,ASREGLAGGATPTDTQY
TRBV6-1,13,ASSEAAGDQETQY
TRBV7-9,13,ASSPGSREAHEQY
TRBV15,13,ATSRATGSNTEAF
TRBV6-4,12,ASSRTSGRDEQF
TRBV14,15,ASSFGTGGIGANVLT
TRBV11-2,13,ASSLVIGAGGEQY
TRBV4-2,12,ASSRGTDSYEQY
TRBV5-6,12,ASSLLSGQQPQH
TRBV28,11,ASTGTVSSPLH
TRBV28,11,ASSFSAGGRQF
TRBV7-3,15,ASSLTQGRGAKNIQY
TRBV25-1,13,ASSDSPSGRYEQY
TRBV11-2,13,ASSWAQGGTGELF
TRBV5-4,14,ASSTKAGPLNTEAF
TRBV4-1,13,ASSQGAGPSYGYT
TRBV18,11,ASSPEVTDTQY
TRBV4-3,14,ASSRPGTTLYNEQF
TRBV19,13,ASSRGGQGYQPQH
TRBV5-8,15,ASSLAQGLAGGETQY
TRBV27,12,ASSLQGVGTEAF
TRBV7-3,11,ASSEDRGYEQY
TRBV5-1,12,ASSPGGRGDTQY
TRBV4-2,14,ASSQDLLAPKNIQY
TRBV6-1,17,ASSGTGTSGGAAKNIQY
TRBV27,14,ASSGLGGDSSYEQY
TRBV21-1,13,ASSARQETSYEQY
TRBV4-2,13,ASSQAGLQYNEQF
TRBV2,11,ASSEGPTGELF
TRBV6-5,11,ASSPFGANVLT
TRBV12-5,13,ASGPNRGRPYEQY
TRBV19,14,ASKGRGNTGNQPQH
TRBV7-9,16,ASSPAPRGGLGYNEQF
TRBV4-1,16,ASSQGEEPGSSYNEQF
TRBV30,11,AWSVGSSYEQY
TRBV7-8,14,ASSLVGTLNTGELF
TRBV2,11,ASSDRETYEQY
TRBV15,13,ATSRAGLSTGELF
TRBV6-5,12,ASSGTSGLGEQF
TRBV14,12,ASSQLTGLAGYT
TRBV2,12,ASSEEGAVRRAF
TRBV5-1,13,ASSLVAGVTDTQY
TRBV5-1,13,ASSLRQGTNSPLH
TRBV2,11,ASYRELNTEAF